This T cell receptor beta chain was captured in a study of T cells in Graves' hyperthyroidism and ophthalmopathy. Study-level points and caveats: Ophthalmopathy was told apart from stable hyperthyroidism by a 13 V-J model. Among clonotypes expanded in thyroid above 0.001, most were also found in blood.

This CDR3 has 14 amino acids. Germline V lookup: CDR1 DFQATT, CDR2 SNEGSKA (reference sequence). Trimming shortened V by 6 bases and J by 5 bases, and 20 bases separated the two germline ends. For this clonotype: As yet, its antigen is unknown.

Recently diagnosed hyperthyroidism of less than 2 months' duration affected patients aged 18 to 65. Patients were excluded because of uncontrolled infection, other autoimmune disease, pregnancy or lactation. What was amplified from RNA transcripts were TCR beta CDR3 regions. During a first-round RT-PCR of the TCR CDR3, the HTBI primer set was used. TCRdb independently ran MiXCR on the multiplex PCR reads; one entry per CDR3 protein. Altogether tens of thousands of distinct CDR3 sequences are present, about 53% being singletons, with the ten largest covering roughly 30%. The material sequenced was peripheral blood or thyroid tissue (not recorded which). This chain uses TRBV20-1 with TRBJ2-7; D uncertain. The receptor was isolated from a man aged 18 to 35 with Graves' hyperthyroidism. CDR3 in DNA: TGCAGTGCCCTTCTAAGGACGCCCTACCACGAGCAGTACTTC. This translates into CSALLRTPYHEQYF.